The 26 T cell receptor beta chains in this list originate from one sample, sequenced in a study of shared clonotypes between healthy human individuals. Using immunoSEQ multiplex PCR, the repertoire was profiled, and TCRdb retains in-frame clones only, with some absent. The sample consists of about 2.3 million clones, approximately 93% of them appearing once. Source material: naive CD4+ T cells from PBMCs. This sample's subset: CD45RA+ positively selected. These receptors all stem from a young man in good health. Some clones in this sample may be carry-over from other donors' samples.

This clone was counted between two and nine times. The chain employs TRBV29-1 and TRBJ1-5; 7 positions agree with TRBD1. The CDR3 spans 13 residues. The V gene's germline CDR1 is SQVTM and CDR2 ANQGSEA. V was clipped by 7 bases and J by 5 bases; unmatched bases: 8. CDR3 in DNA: TGCAGCGCCGCGACAGGGTTCGATCAGCCCCAGCATTTT. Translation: CSAATGFDQPQHF.

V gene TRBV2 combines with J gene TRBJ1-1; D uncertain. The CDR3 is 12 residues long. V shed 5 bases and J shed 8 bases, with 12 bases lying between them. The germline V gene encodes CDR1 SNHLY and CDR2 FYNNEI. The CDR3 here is CASSFYGEEAFF. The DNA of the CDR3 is TGTGCCAGCAGTTTTTACGGGGAGGAAGCTTTCTTT. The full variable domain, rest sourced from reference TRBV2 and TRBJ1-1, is EPEVTQTPSHQVTQMGQEVILRCVPISNHLYFYWYRQILGQKVEFLVSFYNNEISEKSEIFDDQFSVERPDGSNFTLKIRSTKLEDSAMYFCASSFYGEEAFFGQGTRLTVV.

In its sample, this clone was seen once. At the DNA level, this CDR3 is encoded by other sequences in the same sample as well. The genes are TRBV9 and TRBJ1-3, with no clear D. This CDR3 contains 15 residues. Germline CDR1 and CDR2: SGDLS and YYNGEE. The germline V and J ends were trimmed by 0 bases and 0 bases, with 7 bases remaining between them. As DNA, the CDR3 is TGTGCCAGCAGCGTAGACGGAACCTCTGGAAACACCATATATTTT. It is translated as CASSVDGTSGNTIYF. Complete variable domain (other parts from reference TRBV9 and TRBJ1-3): DSGVTQTPKHLITATGQRVTLRCSPRSGDLSVYWYQQSLDQGLQFLIQYYNGEERAKGNILERFSAQQFPDLHSELNLSSLELGDSALYFCASSVDGTSGNTIYFGEGSWLTVV.

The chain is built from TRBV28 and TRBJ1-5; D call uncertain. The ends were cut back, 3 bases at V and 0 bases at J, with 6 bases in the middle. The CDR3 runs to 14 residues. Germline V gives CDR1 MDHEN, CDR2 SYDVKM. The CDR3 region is CASSFSFSNQPQHF. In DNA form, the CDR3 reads TGTGCCAGCAGTTTTTCGTTTAGCAATCAGCCCCAGCATTTT.

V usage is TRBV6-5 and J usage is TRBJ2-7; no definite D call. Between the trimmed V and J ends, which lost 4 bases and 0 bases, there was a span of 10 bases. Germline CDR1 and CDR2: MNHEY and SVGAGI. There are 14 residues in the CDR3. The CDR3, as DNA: TGTGCCAGCAGTTCGTCGGGCGACTCCTACGAGCAGTACTTC. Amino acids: CASSSSGDSYEQYF.

CDR3 nucleotides: TGCGCCAGCAGCTCGGGGACTAGCGGGATGCAAGAGACCCAGTACTTC. Translating it yields CASSSGTSGMQETQYF. This sequence joins TRBV5-1 and TRBJ2-5, with 13 bases matching TRBD2. Germline assignment: CDR1 SGHRS and CDR2 YFSETQ. CDR3 length: 16 amino acids. V shed 3 bases and J 2 bases; nucleotides not matched to a gene: 4. The variable domain in full, with the rest retrieved from reference TRBV5-1 and TRBJ2-5, is KAGVTQTPRYLIKTRGQQVTLSCSPISGHRSVSWYQQTPGQGLQFLFEYFSETQRNKGNFPGRFSGRQFSNSRSEMNVSTLELGDSALYLCASSSGTSGMQETQYFGPGTRLLVL.

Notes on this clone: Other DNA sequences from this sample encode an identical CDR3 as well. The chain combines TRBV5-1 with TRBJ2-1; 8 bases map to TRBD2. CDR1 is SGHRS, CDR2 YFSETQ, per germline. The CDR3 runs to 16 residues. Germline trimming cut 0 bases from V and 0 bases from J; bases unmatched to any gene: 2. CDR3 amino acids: CASSLGGTSSYNEQFF. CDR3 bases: TGCGCCAGCAGCTTGGGGGGGACTAGCTCCTACAATGAGCAGTTCTTC. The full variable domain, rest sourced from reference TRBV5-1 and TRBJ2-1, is KAGVTQTPRYLIKTRGQQVTLSCSPISGHRSVSWYQQTPGQGLQFLFEYFSETQRNKGNFPGRFSGRQFSNSRSEMNVSTLELGDSALYLCASSLGGTSSYNEQFFGPGTRLTVL.

DNA for the CDR3: TGTGCCAGCAGCGTAATTATTCCAGACGAGCAGTACTTC. Translation gives CASSVIIPDEQYF. The rearrangement uses TRBV7-2 and TRBJ2-7; D is unresolved. The germline V and J ends were trimmed by 5 bases and 5 bases, with 13 bases remaining between them. In germline, CDR1 is SGHTA, CDR2 FQGNSA. CDR3 size: 13 residues.

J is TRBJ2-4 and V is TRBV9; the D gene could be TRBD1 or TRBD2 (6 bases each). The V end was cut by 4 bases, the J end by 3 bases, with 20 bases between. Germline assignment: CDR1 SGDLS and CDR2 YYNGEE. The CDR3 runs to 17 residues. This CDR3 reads CASSSSGSGAGKNIQYF. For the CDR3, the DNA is TGTGCCAGCAGCTCGAGCGGGTCGGGGGCCGGCAAAAACATTCAGTACTTC.

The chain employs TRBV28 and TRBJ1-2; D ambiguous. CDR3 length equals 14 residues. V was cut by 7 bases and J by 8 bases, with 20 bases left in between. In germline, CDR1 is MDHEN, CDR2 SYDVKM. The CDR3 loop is CASKPGPRVGGYTF. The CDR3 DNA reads TGTGCCAGCAAACCGGGCCCCCGGGTTGGGGGCTACACCTTC.

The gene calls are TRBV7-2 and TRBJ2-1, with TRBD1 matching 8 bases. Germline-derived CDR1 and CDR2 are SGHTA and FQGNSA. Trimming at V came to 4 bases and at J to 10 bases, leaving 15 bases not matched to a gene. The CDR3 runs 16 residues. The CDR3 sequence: CASSSDGWQGAREQFF. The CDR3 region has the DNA TGTGCCAGCAGCTCCGACGGGTGGCAGGGGGCACGCGAGCAGTTCTTC. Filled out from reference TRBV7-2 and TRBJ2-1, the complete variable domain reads GAGVSQSPSNKVTEKGKDVELRCDPISGHTALYWYRQSLGQGLEFLIYFQGNSAPDKSGLPSDRFSAERTGGSVSTLTIQRTQQEDSAVYLCASSSDGWQGAREQFFGPGTRLTVL.

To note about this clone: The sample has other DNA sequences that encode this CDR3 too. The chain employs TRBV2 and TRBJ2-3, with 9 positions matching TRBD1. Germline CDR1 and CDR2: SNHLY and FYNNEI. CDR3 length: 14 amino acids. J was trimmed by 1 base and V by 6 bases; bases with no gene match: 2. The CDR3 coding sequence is TGTGCCAGCAGGGACAGGGGAGGCACAGATACGCAGTATTTT. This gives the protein CASRDRGGTDTQYF. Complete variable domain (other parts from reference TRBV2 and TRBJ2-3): EPEVTQTPSHQVTQMGQEVILRCVPISNHLYFYWYRQILGQKVEFLVSFYNNEISEKSEIFDDQFSVERPDGSNFTLKIRSTKLEDSAMYFCASRDRGGTDTQYFGPGTRLTVL.

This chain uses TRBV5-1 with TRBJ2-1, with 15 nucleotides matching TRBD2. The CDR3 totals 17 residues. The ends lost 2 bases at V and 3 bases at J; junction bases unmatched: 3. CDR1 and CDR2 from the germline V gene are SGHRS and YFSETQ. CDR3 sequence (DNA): TGCGCCAGCAGCTTACCGGGACTAGCGGGAGGCTACAATGAGCAGTTCTTC. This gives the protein CASSLPGLAGGYNEQFF.

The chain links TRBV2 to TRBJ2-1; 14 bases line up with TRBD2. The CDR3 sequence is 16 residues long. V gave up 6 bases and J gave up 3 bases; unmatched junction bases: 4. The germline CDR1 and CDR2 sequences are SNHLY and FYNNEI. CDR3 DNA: TGTGCCAGCAGAGCGGGGACTAGCGGGAGCTACAATGAGCAGTTCTTC. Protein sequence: CASRAGTSGSYNEQFF.

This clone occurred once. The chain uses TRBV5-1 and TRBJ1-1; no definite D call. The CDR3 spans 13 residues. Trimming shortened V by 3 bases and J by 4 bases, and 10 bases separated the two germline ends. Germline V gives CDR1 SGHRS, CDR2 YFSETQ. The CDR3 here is CASSWTGSTEAFF. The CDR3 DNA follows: TGCGCCAGCAGCTGGACCGGGAGCACTGAAGCTTTCTTT.

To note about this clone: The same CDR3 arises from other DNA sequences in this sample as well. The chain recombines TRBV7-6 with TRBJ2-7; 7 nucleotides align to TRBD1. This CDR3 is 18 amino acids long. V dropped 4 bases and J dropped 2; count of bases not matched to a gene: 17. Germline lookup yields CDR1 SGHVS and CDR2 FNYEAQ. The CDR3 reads CASSSIRDNGQDPYEQYF. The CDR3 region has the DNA TGTGCCAGCAGCTCAATTAGGGATAATGGACAGGACCCCTACGAGCAGTACTTC.

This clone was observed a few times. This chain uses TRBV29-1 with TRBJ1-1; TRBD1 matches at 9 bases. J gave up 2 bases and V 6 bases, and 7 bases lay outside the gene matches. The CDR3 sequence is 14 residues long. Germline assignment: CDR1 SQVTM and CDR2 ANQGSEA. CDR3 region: CSVTLGQGNTEAFF. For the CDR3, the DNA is TGCAGCGTGACCCTGGGACAGGGTAACACTGAAGCTTTCTTT.

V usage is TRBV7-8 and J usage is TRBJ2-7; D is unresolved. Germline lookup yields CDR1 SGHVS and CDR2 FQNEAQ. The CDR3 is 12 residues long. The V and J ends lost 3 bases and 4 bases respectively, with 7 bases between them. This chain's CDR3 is CASSLARYEQYF. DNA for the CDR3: TGTGCCAGCAGCTTGGCTAGATACGAGCAGTACTTC. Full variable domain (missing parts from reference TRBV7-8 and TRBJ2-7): GAGVSQSPRYKVAKRGQDVALRCDPISGHVSLFWYQQALGQGPEFLTYFQNEAQLDKSGLPSDRFFAERPEGSVSTLKIQRTQQEDSAVYLCASSLARYEQYFGPGTRLTVT.

CDR3 protein: CASKAEGAPNEKLFF. The DNA of the CDR3 is TGTGCCAGCAAGGCTGAGGGGGCACCTAATGAAAAACTGTTTTTT. The genes are TRBV2 and TRBJ1-4, with 7 bases matching TRBD1. J lost 3 bases, V lost 7 bases, and 8 bases had no gene match. The CDR3 consists of 15 residues. Germline V gene lookup returns CDR1 SNHLY and CDR2 FYNNEI. Supplemented by reference TRBV2 and TRBJ1-4, the full variable domain reads EPEVTQTPSHQVTQMGQEVILRCVPISNHLYFYWYRQILGQKVEFLVSFYNNEISEKSEIFDDQFSVERPDGSNFTLKIRSTKLEDSAMYFCASKAEGAPNEKLFFGSGTQLSVL.

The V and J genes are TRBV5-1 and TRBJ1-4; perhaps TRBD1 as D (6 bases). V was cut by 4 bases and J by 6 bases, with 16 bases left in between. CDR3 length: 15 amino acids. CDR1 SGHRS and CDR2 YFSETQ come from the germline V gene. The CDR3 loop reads CASSPKTGGDEKLFF. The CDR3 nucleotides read TGCGCCAGCAGCCCAAAGACAGGAGGAGATGAAAAACTGTTTTTT.

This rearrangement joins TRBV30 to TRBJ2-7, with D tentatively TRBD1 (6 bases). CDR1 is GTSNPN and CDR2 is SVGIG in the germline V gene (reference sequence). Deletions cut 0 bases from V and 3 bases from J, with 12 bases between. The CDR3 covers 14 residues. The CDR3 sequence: CAWSVGGHNYEQYF. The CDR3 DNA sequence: TGTGCCTGGAGTGTAGGGGGTCACAACTACGAGCAGTACTTC.

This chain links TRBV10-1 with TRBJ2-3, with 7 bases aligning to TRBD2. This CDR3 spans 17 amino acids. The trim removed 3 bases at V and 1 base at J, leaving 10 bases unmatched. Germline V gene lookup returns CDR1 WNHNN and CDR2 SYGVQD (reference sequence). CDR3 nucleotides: TGCGCCAGCAGTGATCGAAGAGATCTAGCGGGCACAGATACGCAGTATTTT. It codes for CASSDRRDLAGTDTQYF.

The CDR3 is CASSLSGAGASNQPQHF. As DNA, the CDR3 is TGTGCCAGCAGCTTATCGGGTGCTGGGGCTAGCAATCAGCCCCAGCATTTT. The gene calls are TRBV7-2 and TRBJ1-5; D is possibly TRBD1 (5 bases). CDR3 length equals 17 residues. Germline CDR1 and CDR2: SGHTA and FQGNSA. V was pared by 2 bases and J by 0 bases, with 14 bases between. Complete variable domain (other parts from reference TRBV7-2 and TRBJ1-5): GAGVSQSPSNKVTEKGKDVELRCDPISGHTALYWYRQSLGQGLEFLIYFQGNSAPDKSGLPSDRFSAERTGGSVSTLTIQRTQQEDSAVYLCASSLSGAGASNQPQHFGDGTRLSIL.

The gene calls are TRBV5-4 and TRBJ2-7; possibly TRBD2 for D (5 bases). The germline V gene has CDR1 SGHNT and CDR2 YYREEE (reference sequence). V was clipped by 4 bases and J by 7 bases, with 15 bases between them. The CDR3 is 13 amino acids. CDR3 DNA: TGTGCCAGCAGCGAGGACTCCTCTCGGGAGCAGTACTTC. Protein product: CASSEDSSREQYF.

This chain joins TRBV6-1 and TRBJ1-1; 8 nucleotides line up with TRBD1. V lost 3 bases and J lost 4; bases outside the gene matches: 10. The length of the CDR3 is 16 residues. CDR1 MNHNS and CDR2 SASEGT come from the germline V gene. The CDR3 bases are TGTGCCAGCAGTGAGTTCTACAGGGGGGACGGCACTGAAGCTTTCTTT. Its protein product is CASSEFYRGDGTEAFF.

For the CDR3, the DNA is TGTGCCAGCGGGAGGGAGGATTACAATGAGCAGTTCTTC. It codes for CASGREDYNEQFF. The V gene is TRBV28, the J gene TRBJ2-1; 7 bases are shared with TRBD2. Germline V gene lookup returns CDR1 MDHEN and CDR2 SYDVKM. With V trimmed by 8 bases and J by 4 bases, 5 bases remained unmatched. The CDR3 consists of 13 residues.